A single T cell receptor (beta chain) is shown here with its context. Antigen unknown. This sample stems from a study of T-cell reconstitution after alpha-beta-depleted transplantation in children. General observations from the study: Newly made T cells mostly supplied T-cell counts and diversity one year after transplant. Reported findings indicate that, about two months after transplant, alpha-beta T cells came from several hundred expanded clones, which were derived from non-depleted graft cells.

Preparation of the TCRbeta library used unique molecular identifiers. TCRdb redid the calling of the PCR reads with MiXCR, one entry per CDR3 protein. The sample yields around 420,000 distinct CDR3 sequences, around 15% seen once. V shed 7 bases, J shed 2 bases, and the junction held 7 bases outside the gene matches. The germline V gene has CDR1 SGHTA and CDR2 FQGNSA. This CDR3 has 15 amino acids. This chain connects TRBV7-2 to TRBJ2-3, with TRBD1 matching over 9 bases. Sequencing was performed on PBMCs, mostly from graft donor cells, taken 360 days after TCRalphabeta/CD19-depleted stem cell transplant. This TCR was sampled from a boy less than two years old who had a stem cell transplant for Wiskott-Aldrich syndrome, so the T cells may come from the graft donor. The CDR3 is CASTDRDRVTDTQYF. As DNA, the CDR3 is TGTGCCAGCACCGACCGGGACAGGGTCACAGATACGCAGTATTTT. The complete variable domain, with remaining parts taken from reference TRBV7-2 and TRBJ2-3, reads GAGVSQSPSNKVTEKGKDVELRCDPISGHTALYWYRQSLGQGLEFLIYFQGNSAPDKSGLPSDRFSAERTGGSVSTLTIQRTQQEDSAVYLCASTDRDRVTDTQYFGPGTRLTVL.